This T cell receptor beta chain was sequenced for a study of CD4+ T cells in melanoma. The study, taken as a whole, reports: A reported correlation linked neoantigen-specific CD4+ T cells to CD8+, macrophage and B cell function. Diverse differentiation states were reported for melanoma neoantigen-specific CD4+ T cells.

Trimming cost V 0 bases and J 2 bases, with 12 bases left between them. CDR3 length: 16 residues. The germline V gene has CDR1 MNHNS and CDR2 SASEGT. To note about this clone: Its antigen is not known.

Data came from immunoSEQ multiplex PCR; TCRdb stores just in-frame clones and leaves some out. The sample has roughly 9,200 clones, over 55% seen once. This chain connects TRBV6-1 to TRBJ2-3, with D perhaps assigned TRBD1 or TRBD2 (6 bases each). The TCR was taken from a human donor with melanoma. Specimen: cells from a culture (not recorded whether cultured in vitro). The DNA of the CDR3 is TGTGCCAGCAGTGAAGCGCTAGGGGGGTTCACAGATACGCAGTATTTT. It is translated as CASSEALGGFTDTQYF.